This T cell receptor beta chain was found in a study of identical twins. This clonotype has only one observation. MiXCR, run by TCRdb on the 5' RACE reads, gives a single entry per CDR3 protein. The table records around 1.7 million distinct CDR3 sequences, roughly 35% of them present only once. With 10 bases clipped from V and 1 base from J, the junction kept 2 bases outside the gene matches. CDR1 is MNHEY and CDR2 is SMNVEV in the germline V gene (reference sequence). The CDR3 is 13 residues long. This chain joins TRBV27 and TRBJ1-4, with 8 bases identical to TRBD1. Material for sequencing was cord blood. This TCR came from a newborn girl in good health. The CDR3 is CATGQGTNEKLFF. CDR3 nucleotide sequence: TGTGCCACCGGACAGGGAACTAATGAAAAACTGTTTTTT.